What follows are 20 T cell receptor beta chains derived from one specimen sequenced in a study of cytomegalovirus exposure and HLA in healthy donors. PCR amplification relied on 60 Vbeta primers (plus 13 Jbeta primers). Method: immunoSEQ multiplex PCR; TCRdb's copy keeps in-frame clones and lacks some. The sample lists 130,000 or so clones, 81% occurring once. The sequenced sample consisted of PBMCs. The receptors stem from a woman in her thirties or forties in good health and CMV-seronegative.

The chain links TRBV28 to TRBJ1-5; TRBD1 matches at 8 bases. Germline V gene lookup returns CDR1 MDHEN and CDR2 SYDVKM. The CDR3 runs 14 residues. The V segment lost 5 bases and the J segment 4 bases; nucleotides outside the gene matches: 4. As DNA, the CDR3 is TGTGCCAGCAGTGCGGGACAGGATAATCAGCCCCAGCATTTT. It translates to CASSAGQDNQPQHF. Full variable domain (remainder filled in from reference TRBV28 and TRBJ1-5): DVKVTQSSRYLVKRTGEKVFLECVQDMDHENMFWYRQDPGLGLRLIYFSYDVKMKEKGDIPEGYSVSREKKERFSLILESASTNQTSMYLCASSAGQDNQPQHFGDGTRLSIL.

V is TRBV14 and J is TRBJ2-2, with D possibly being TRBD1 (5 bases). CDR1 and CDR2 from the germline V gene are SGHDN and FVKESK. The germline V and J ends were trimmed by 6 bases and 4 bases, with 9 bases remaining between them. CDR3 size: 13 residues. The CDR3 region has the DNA TGTGCCAGCAGTCTACAGGCCACCGGGGAGCTGTTTTTT. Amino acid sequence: CASSLQATGELFF.

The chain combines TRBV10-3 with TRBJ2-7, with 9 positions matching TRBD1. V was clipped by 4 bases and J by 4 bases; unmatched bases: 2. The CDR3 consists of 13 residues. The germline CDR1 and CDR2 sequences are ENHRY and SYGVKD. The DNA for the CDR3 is TGTGCCATCAGTGTCGGGACAGGGTACGAGCAGTACTTC. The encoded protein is CAISVGTGYEQYF.

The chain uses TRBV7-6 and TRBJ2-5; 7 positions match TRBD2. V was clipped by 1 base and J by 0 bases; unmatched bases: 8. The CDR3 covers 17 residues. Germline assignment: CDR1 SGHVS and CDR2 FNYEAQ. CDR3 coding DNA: TGTGCCAGCAGCTTAGTGGCTAGCGGACTGTACCAAGAGACCCAGTACTTC. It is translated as CASSLVASGLYQETQYF.

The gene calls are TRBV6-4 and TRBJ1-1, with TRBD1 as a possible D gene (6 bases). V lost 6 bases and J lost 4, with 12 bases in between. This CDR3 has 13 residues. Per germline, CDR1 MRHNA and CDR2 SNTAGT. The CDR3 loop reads CASRQGVGTEAFF. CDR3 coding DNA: TGTGCCAGCAGACAGGGTGTCGGCACTGAAGCTTTCTTT.

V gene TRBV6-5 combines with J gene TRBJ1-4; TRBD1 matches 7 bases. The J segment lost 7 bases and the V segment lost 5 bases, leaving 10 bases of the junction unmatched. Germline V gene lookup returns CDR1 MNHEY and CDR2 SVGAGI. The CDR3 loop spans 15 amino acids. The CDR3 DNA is TGTGCCAGCAGTCAGAGGGACAGTTGGGGTGAAAAACTGTTTTTT. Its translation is CASSQRDSWGEKLFF.

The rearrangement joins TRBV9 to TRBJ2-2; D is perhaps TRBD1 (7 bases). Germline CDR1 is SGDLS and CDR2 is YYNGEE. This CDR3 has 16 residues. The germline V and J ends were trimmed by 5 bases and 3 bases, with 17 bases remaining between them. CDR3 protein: CASSPAGQPDTGELFF. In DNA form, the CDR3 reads TGTGCCAGCAGTCCGGCGGGACAGCCTGACACCGGGGAGCTGTTTTTT. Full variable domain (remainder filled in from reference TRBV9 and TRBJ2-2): DSGVTQTPKHLITATGQRVTLRCSPRSGDLSVYWYQQSLDQGLQFLIQYYNGEERAKGNILERFSAQQFPDLHSELNLSSLELGDSALYFCASSPAGQPDTGELFFGEGSRLTVL.

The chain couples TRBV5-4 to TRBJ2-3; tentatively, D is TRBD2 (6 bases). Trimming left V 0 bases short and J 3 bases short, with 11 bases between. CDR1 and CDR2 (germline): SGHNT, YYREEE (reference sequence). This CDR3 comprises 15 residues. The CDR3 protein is CASSLAGSGTDTQYF. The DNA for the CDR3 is TGTGCCAGCAGCTTGGCAGGTAGCGGTACAGATACGCAGTATTTT.

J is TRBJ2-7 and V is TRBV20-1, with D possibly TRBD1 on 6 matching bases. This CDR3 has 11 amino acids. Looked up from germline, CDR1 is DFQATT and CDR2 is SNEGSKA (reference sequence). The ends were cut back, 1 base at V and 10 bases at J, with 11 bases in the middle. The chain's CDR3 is CSARATGPQYF. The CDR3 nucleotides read TGCAGTGCTAGAGCGACAGGTCCCCAGTACTTC.

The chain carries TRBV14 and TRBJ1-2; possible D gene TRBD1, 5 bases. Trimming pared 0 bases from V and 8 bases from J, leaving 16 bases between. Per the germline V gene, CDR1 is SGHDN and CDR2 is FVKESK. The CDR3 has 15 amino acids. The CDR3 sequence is CASSQDRTPGEGYTF. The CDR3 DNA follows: TGTGCCAGCAGCCAAGACCGGACACCTGGGGAAGGCTACACCTTC.

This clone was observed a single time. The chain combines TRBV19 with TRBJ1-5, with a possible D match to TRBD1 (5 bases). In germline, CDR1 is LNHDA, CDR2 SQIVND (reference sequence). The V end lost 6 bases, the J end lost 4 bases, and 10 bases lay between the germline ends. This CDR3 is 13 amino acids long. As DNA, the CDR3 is TGTGCCAGTAGCCCCGGGGGAAATCAGCCCCAGCATTTT. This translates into CASSPGGNQPQHF. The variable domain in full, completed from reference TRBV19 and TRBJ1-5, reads DGGITQSPKYLFRKEGQNVTLSCEQNLNHDAMYWYRQDPGQGLRLIYYSQIVNDFQKGDIAEGYSVSREKKESFPLTVTSAQKNPTAFYLCASSPGGNQPQHFGDGTRLSIL.

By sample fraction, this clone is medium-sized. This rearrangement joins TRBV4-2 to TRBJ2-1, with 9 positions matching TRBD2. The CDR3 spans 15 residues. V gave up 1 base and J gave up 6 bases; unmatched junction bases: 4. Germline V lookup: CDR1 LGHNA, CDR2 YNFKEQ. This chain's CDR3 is CASSQGLAASNEQFF. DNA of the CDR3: TGTGCCAGCAGCCAAGGACTAGCGGCTTCCAATGAGCAGTTCTTC.

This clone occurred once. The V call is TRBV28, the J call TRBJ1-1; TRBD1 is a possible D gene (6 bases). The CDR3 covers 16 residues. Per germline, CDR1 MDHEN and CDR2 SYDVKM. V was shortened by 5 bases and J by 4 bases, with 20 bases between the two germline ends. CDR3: CASSLTGRVRGTEAFF. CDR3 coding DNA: TGTGCCAGCAGTCTAACGGGCAGGGTCAGGGGCACTGAAGCTTTCTTT.

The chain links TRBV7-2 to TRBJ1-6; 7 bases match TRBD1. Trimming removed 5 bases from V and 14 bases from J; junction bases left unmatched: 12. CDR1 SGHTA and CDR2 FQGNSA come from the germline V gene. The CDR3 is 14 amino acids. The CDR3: CASSPERDSRTLHF. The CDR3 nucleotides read TGTGCCAGCAGCCCCGAGAGGGACAGCCGAACCCTCCACTTT.

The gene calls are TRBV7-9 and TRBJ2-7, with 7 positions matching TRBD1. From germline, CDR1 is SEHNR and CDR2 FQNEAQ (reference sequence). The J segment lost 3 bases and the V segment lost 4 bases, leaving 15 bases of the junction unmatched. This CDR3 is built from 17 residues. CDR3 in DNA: TGTGCCAGCAGCTCACCTTCCCCAGGGGGTAAGGGCTACGAGCAGTACTTC. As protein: CASSSPSPGGKGYEQYF.

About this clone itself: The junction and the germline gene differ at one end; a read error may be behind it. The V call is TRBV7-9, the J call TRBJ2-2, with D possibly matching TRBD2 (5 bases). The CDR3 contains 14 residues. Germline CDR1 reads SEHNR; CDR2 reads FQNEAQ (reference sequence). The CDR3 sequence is CSSSPDFDTGELFF. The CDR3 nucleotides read TGTTCCAGCAGCCCGGACTTCGACACCGGGGAGCTGTTTTTT.

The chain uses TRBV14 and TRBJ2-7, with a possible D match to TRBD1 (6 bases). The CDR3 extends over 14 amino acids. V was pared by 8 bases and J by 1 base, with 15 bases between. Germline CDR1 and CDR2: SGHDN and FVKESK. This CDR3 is CASSGTYGSYEQYF. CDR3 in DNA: TGTGCCAGCTCTGGGACATATGGTTCCTACGAGCAGTACTTC.

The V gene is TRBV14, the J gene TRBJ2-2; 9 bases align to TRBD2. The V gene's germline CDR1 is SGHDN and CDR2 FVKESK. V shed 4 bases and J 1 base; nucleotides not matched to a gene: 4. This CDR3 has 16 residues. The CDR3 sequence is CASSRIAGVNTGELFF. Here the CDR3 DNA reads TGTGCCAGCAGCCGTATAGCGGGAGTGAACACCGGGGAGCTGTTTTTT.

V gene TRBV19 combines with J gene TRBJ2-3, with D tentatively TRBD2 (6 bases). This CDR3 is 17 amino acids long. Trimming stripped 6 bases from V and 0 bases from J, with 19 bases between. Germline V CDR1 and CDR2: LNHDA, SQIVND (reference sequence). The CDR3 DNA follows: TGTGCCAGTAGCCCCGTCGTGACTAGTGTTAGCACAGATACGCAGTATTTT. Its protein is CASSPVVTSVSTDTQYF.

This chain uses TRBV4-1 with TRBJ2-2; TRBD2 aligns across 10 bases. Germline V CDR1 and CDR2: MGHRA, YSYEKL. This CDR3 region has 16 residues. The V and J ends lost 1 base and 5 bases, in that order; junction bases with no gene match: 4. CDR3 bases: TGCGCCAGCAGCCAAGTCGCTAGCGGGAGTACCGGGGAGCTGTTTTTT. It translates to CASSQVASGSTGELFF.